This TCR beta chain is drawn from a study of blood T cell repertoires in COVID-19 (dated by TCRdb to the early 2020s). Regarding the complete study: Samples covering the acute and convalescent phases of COVID-19 were provided by collaborators in the United States, Italy and Spain. The repertoires were released in a freely available public database meant as a resource for research on the immune response to SARS-CoV-2. Nearly every sample came with metadata listing a de-identified subject ID, COVID-19 status, age in years and sex. HLA class I and class II types, where available, came from metadata supplied by the sample provider rather than from assay-based typing. The dataset comprised deeply sampled blood TCRbeta repertoires from subjects exposed to, actively infected with, or recovered from COVID-19. The material from the prospective study consisted of cDNA or gDNA derived from T cells, B-cell-depleted T cells, or PBMCs. The samples were drawn from two sources: the first 160 participants of the ongoing ImmuneRACE study, and about 1,300 subjects contributed by 6 global collaborators. Paper-wide results and their limitations: The amount of clinical and demographic metadata varied by source and participant and was provided uncurated.

TCRbeta CDR3 regions were amplified from genomic DNA using the immunoSEQ Assay, a bias-controlled multiplex PCR. Per the original workflow: Nucleated cell counts per sample were estimated from amplification of reference gene primers within the assay. To quantify the absolute abundance of each unique TCRbeta CDR3 rearrangement, sequence reads were collapsed and filtered. For each sample, productive Simpson clonality was calculated as the square root of Simpson's diversity index across productive rearrangements. TCRdb provides this immuneACCESS table in a form limited to in-frame rearrangements. Some clones are lacking; in checked studies, under half of them reflect an unresolved V gene, and why the rest are absent is not known. The DNA was the basis for D and trimming; V, J and clone size are from that table. In this sample the table shows about 140,000 clones, roughly 88% of which occur a single time. The ten biggest clones cover about 1.6% of the sample.

Collaborating institutions collected whole blood in K2EDTA tubes following their own protocols. For TCRbeta analysis, collaborator samples were shipped as frozen whole blood, as isolated PBMCs, or as DNA extracted from either sample type. This clone was recorded once. No cognate antigen has been identified for it. No quality values exist for individual bases; no much larger clone is one base distant. The clonotype was recovered from a woman in her fifties or sixties with acute or convalescent COVID-19. The sequenced sample was peripheral blood.

The bases are TGCGCCAGCAGCTTCAGGGAAGGTGGTACCCTCACCGGGGAGCTGTTTTTT. This yields the protein CASSFREGGTLTGELFF. The rearranged chain carries TRBV5-1 and TRBJ2-2; TRBD1 is a possible D gene, resting on 5 matching bases. The CDR3 covers 17 residues, taking in both the cysteine and the phenylalanine. The retained sequence is limited to the CDR3, 51 bases, with the frame set at the first base. V loses 2 bases of germline sequence and J loses 4 bases, and the interval between the two ends is 18 bases. CDR1 and CDR2 are read off the germline V gene as SGHRS and YFSETQ.